This is a list of T cell receptor beta chains from one sample in a study of T cell changes during pregnancy in multiple sclerosis. Libraries were prepared by immunoSEQ multiplex PCR; TCRdb keeps only in-frame clonotypes and omits some of them. Of about 89,000 clones detected, about 92% appear once; the ten largest clones hold about 2.5%. The sequenced sample was peripheral blood, obtained after pregnancy. The receptors shown here come from a female donor in good health, enrolled as a control in a pregnancy study. CDR3s include the opening cysteine and the closing phenylalanine or tryptophan. The D gene is left open where the match is weak.

j_call v_call d_call cdr3_nt cdr3_aa
TRBJ2-2 TRBV7-9 TRBD1 TGTGCCAGCAGCCTAAAGGGGGCGACCGGGGAGCCGTTTTTT CASSLKGATGEPFF
TRBJ1-2 TRBV28 TRBD1 TGTGCCAGCAGTTTATTTACAGGGGACTATGGCTACACCTTC CASSLFTGDYGYTF
TRBJ2-3 TRBV28 . TGTGCCAGCAGTTTAGAGGTTCTCACCACAGATACGCAGTATTTT CASSLEVLTTDTQYF
TRBJ2-2 TRBV14 . TGTGCCAGCAGGGGTAGCGCCGCCACCGGGGAGCTGTTTTTT CASRGSAATGELFF
TRBJ2-6 TRBV10-3 TRBD2 TGTGCCATCAGTGAGCGCGCTAGCGGGGGTGTAAGTTCTGGGGCCAACGTCCTGACTTTC CAISERASGGVSSGANVLTF
TRBJ2-7 TRBV5-5 . TGTGCCAGCAGCCCGGCCCGGGGACTCCCCTACGAGCAGTACTTC CASSPARGLPYEQYF
TRBJ1-2 TRBV30 . TGTGCCTGGAGTCTCCAGGCCGGCGGCTACACCTTC CAWSLQAGGYTF
TRBJ2-6 TRBV7-9 . TGTGCCAGCAGCTTCCGATTTCAGGGATCCGGGGCCAACGTCCTGACTTTC CASSFRFQGSGANVLTF
TRBJ2-3 TRBV9 TRBD2 TGTGCCAGCAGCGTAGGACTAGCTGCGGTAGATACGCAGTATTTT CASSVGLAAVDTQYF
TRBJ2-1 TRBV19 TRBD2 TGTGCCAGTAGGGGACTAGCGGGAGGCAGCTTGAGCACCTACAATGAGCAGTTCTTC CASRGLAGGSLSTYNEQFF
TRBJ1-2 TRBV5-1 . TGCGCCAATCACGGCGGGGTCAGCATGCATGGCTACACCTTC CANHGGVSMHGYTF
TRBJ1-2 TRBV30 TRBD1 TGTGCCTGCTCCCGACAGGGGTCAAACTATGGCTACACCTTC CACSRQGSNYGYTF